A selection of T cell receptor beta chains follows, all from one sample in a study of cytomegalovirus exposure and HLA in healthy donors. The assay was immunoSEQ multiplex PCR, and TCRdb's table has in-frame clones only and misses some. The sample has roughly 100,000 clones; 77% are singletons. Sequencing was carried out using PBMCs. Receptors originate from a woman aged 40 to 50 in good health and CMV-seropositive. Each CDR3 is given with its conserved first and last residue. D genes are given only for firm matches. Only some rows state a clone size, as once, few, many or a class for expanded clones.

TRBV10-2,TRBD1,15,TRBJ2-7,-,TGCGCCAGCAGCTACCCGGGACAGGGGGTTTACGAGCAGTACTTC,CASSYPGQGVYEQYF
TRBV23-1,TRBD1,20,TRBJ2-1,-,TGCGCCAGCAGTCTTCGGATAGTTAACCAGGGGGTCCCTTTCTACAATGAGCAGTTCTTC,CASSLRIVNQGVPFYNEQFF
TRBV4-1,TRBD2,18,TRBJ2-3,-,TGCGCCAGCAGCCAAGAGGACGCAGGACTAGCGGGAGTAAATACGCAGTATTTT,CASSQEDAGLAGVNTQYF
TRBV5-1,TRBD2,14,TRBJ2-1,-,TGCGCCAGCAGCTTGGCTAGCGGGAGAACCGGGCAGTTCTTC,CASSLASGRTGQFF
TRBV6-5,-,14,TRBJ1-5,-,TGTGCCAGCAGTGATAACAGGGTGAGTCAGCCCCAGCATTTT,CASSDNRVSQPQHF
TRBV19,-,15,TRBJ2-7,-,TGTGCCAGTAGTCCTCAGGGGGGCCCATCCTACGAGCAGTACTTC,CASSPQGGPSYEQYF
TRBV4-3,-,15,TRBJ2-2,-,TGCGCCAGCACCCAAACGGGAGTCTTGGCCGGGGAGCTGTTTTTT,CASTQTGVLAGELFF
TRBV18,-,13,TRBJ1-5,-,TGTGCCAGCTCACCACGTGCGAGAGAGCCCCAGCATTTT,CASSPRAREPQHF
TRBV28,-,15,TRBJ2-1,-,TGTGCCAGCAGTTTATGGTCAGGAAATTACAATGAGCAGTTCTTC,CASSLWSGNYNEQFF
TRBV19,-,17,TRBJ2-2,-,TGTGCCAGTAACTCCTACGAGTGGGCAGGGGACACCGGGGAGCTGTTTTTT,CASNSYEWAGDTGELFF
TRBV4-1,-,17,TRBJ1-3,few,TGCGCCAGCAGCCAAACCATCGTGAGAGGGCTCGGAAACACCATATATTTT,CASSQTIVRGLGNTIYF
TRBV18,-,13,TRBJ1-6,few,TGTGCCAGCTCACAGTTGAGGGATTCACCCCTCCACTTT,CASSQLRDSPLHF
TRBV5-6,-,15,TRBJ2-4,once,TGTGCCAGCAGCTCATCGACAGGCCTCAAAAACATTCAGTACTTC,CASSSSTGLKNIQYF
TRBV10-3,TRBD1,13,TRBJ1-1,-,TGTGCCATCAGTGAGCCTGACAGGGGGCTGGCTTTCTTT,CAISEPDRGLAFF
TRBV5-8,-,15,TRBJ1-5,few,TGTGCCAGCAGCTTGGGGCGACAATACAATCAGCCCCAGCATTTT,CASSLGRQYNQPQHF
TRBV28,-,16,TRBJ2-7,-,TGTGCCAGCAGTTTTCGGGTAGCGGATAGCTCCTACGAGCAGTACTTC,CASSFRVADSSYEQYF
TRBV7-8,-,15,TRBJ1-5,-,TGTGCCAGCAGCTTAGGGGCAGGGAGCAATCAGCCCCAGCATTTT,CASSLGAGSNQPQHF
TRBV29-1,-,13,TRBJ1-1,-,TGCAGCGTTGAATCGAGGTTTACAGGGCGTGCTTTCTTT,CSVESRFTGRAFF
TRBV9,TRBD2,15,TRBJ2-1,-,TGTGCCAGCAGCGCCGGACTAGCGGCGTTCAATGAGCAGTTCTTC,CASSAGLAAFNEQFF
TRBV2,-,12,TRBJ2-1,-,TGTGCCAGCAGCAAACAGGCGAATGAGCAGTTCTTC,CASSKQANEQFF
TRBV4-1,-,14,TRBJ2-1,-,TGCGCCAGCAGCCAAGAGTACAGGGAAGATGAGCAGTTCTTC,CASSQEYREDEQFF
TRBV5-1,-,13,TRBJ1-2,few,TGCGCCAGCAGCTTGGCAGGGGTGGGTGGCTACACCTTC,CASSLAGVGGYTF
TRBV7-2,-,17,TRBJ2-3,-,TGTGCCAGCAGCCCGCCGCCGCGGGGGCCCACCACAGATACGCAGTATTTT,CASSPPPRGPTTDTQYF
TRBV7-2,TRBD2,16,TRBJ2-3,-,TGTGCCAGCAGCTTACTGGAGCGGGATAGCACAGATACGCAGTATTTT,CASSLLERDSTDTQYF
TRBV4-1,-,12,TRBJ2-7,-,TGCGCCAGCAGCCAAGGAGCTTACGAGCAGTACTTC,CASSQGAYEQYF
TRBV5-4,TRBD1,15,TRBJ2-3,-,TGTGCCAGCAGTTCCAAGGCAGGGGGCAGAGATACGCAGTATTTT,CASSSKAGGRDTQYF
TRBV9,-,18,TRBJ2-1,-,TGTGCCAGCAGCGTTTCGGTTGGGCGGGCGTCGACCTACAATGAGCAGTTCTTC,CASSVSVGRASTYNEQFF
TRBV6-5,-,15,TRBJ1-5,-,TGTGCCAGCAGTTACCGTGGGGGCGATAATCAGCCCCAGCATTTT,CASSYRGGDNQPQHF
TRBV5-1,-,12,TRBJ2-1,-,TGCGCCAGCAGCTTGGGTCTCAGAGAGCAGTTCTTC,CASSLGLREQFF
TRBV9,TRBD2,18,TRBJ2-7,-,TGTGCCAGCAGCGTAGGGGTTAGCGGGAGTTCTGGGTCGTACGAGCAGTACTTC,CASSVGVSGSSGSYEQYF
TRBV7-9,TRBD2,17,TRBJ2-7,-,TGTGCCAGCAGCATCTCACCTTGGCGGGGGATCTCCTACGAGCAGTACTTC,CASSISPWRGISYEQYF
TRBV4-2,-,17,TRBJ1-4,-,TGTGCCAGCAGCCAAGGCGGGGGGGCTGCAACTAATGAAAAACTGTTTTTT,CASSQGGGAATNEKLFF
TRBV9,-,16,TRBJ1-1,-,TGTGCCAGCAGCGTAGTAACAGGAACCATGAACACTGAAGCTTTCTTT,CASSVVTGTMNTEAFF
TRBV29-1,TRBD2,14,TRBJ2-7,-,TGCAGCGTGGTAGGACTAGCGGATACCTACGAGCAGTACTTC,CSVVGLADTYEQYF
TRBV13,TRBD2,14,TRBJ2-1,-,TGTGCCAGTACTTTAGCGGGAGGTACCAATGAGCAGTTCTTC,CASTLAGGTNEQFF
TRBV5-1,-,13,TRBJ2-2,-,TGCGCCAGCAGCTCCCAGAACACCGGGGAGCTGTTTTTT,CASSSQNTGELFF
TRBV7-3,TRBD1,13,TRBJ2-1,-,TGTGCCAGCAGCTTGGGACAGAGCAGTGAGCAGTTCTTC,CASSLGQSSEQFF
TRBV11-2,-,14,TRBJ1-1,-,TGTGCCAGCAGCCGAAGGTCAGGGATAACTGAAGCTTTCTTT,CASSRRSGITEAFF
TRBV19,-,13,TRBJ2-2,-,TGTGCCAGTAGTATCTCTGGGCCCGGGGAGCTGTTTTTT,CASSISGPGELFF
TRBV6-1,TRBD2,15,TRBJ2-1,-,TGTGCCAGCAGTGGGGTAGCGGGGGGGAACGATGAGCAGTTCTTC,CASSGVAGGNDEQFF
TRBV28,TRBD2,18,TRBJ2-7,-,TGTGCCAGCAGTTTACCCCCCCCCGGGACTAGCGGGAGTTACGAGCAGTACTTC,CASSLPPPGTSGSYEQYF
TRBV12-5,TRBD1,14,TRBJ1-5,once,TGTGCTAGTGGTACAGGGGGTGTCAATCAGCCCCAGCATTTT,CASGTGGVNQPQHF
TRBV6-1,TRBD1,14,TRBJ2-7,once,TGTGCCACAATGCAGGACAGGGGGGTTTACGAGCAGTACTTC,CATMQDRGVYEQYF
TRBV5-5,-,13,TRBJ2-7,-,TGTGCCAGCAGGCGGACGGGGGCCTACGAGCAGTACTTC,CASRRTGAYEQYF
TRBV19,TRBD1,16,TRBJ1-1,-,TGTGCCAGTAGTCATCAACCGGGACAGGGCGCGACTGAAGCTTTCTTT,CASSHQPGQGATEAFF
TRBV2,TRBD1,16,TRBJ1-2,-,TGTGCCAGCAGTGACTCCCACCGGGACAGGGACTATGGCTACACCTTC,CASSDSHRDRDYGYTF
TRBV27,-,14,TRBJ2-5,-,TGTGCCAGCAGTTTATCGGTCCGGCAAGAGACCCAGTACTTC,CASSLSVRQETQYF
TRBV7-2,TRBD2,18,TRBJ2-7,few,TGTGCCAGCAGTCACGGGACTAGCGGGAGTAGAAGAGGATACGAGCAGTACTTC,CASSHGTSGSRRGYEQYF
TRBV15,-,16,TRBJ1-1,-,TGTGCCACCACCGGGCGGGGTATGCCCATGAACACTGAAGCTTTCTTT,CATTGRGMPMNTEAFF
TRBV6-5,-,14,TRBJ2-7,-,TGTGCCAGCAAGCCCTGGACAGCCCCTTGGGAGCAGTACTTC,CASKPWTAPWEQYF
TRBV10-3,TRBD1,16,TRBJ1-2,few,TGTGCCATCAGCGGCCGGGACAGAGGGGATAACTATGGCTACACCTTC,CAISGRDRGDNYGYTF